The 28 T cell receptor beta chains in this list originate from one sample, sequenced in a study of CD8+CD57+ T cells in acquired aplastic anemia. Previously, flow cytometry had revealed CD8+CD57+ cell expansion in the patients chosen for sequencing. TCR beta VDJ combinations and CDR3 sequences were profiled from genomic DNA. TCRdb fed the reads into MiXCR, producing one record per CDR3 protein. The sample has 120,000 or so distinct CDR3 sequences, 58% seen once. The material sequenced was sorted CD4+, CD8+, or CD8+CD57+ T cells (not recorded which) from PBMCs. Every receptor here comes from a human donor with aplastic anemia.

V usage is TRBV2 and J usage is TRBJ2-7, with 10 bases that match TRBD2. Germline V gene sequence: CDR1 SNHLY, CDR2 FYNNEI. Trimming at V came to 6 bases and at J to 2 bases, leaving 7 bases not matched to a gene. The CDR3 extends over 15 amino acids. CDR3 in DNA: TGTGCCAGCAGGGTGACTAGCGGGCCGGCCTACGAGCAGTACTTC. This gives the protein CASRVTSGPAYEQYF.

This chain links TRBV7-2 with TRBJ2-7; 10 nucleotides agree with TRBD2. V lost 7 bases to trimming and J lost 2 bases; unmatched junction nucleotides: 5. The CDR3 runs 14 residues. In germline, CDR1 is SGHTA, CDR2 FQGNSA. CDR3: CASNPSGRAYEQYF. The CDR3 DNA follows: TGTGCCAGCAACCCAAGCGGGAGGGCCTACGAGCAGTACTTC.

This clonotype was found many times. The rearrangement uses TRBV5-1 and TRBJ2-3; D gene ambiguous. CDR1 is SGHRS and CDR2 is YFSETQ in the germline V gene. The CDR3 runs to 15 residues. V was clipped by 0 bases and J by 6 bases, with 14 bases between them. CDR3 bases: TGCGCCAGCAGCTTGGAAGGTCAGGCTATTGATACGCAGTATTTT. This gives the protein CASSLEGQAIDTQYF.

The rearrangement uses TRBV10-3 and TRBJ2-7; no firm D call. V was clipped by 10 bases and J by 4 bases, with 17 bases between them. The germline V gene encodes CDR1 ENHRY and CDR2 SYGVKD. The CDR3 loop spans 13 amino acids. CDR3 in amino acids: CASSRTQAYEQYF. CDR3 DNA sequence: TGTGCCAGCAGCCGGACCCAGGCTTACGAGCAGTACTTC.

This sequence joins TRBV7-2 and TRBJ1-6; D not certain. Trimming took 4 bases from V and 13 from J, leaving 11 bases between them. The CDR3 runs to 12 residues. Germline CDR1 SGHTA, CDR2 FQGNSA. The CDR3 DNA is TGTGCCAGCAGCTCCTACCAGCCTCCCCTCCACTTT. Amino acid sequence: CASSSYQPPLHF.

The genes are TRBV29-1 and TRBJ2-5; D may be TRBD1 (6 bases). The germline V gene has CDR1 SQVTM and CDR2 ANQGSEA. With 6 bases removed from V and 3 bases from J, the gap between germline ends came to 17 bases. The CDR3 is 14 amino acids. CDR3 nucleotides: TGCAGCGTAGACGGGACACCTTCTAAAGAGACCCAGTACTTC. It is translated as CSVDGTPSKETQYF.

The chain combines TRBV4-1 with TRBJ1-2, with 7 bases fitting TRBD1. The CDR3 runs 13 residues. CDR1 is MGHRA, CDR2 YSYEKL, per germline. The J segment lost 8 bases and the V segment lost 6 bases, leaving 9 bases of the junction unmatched. The CDR3 nucleotides read TGCGCCAGCAGTCAAAGACAGGGAGTCGGCTACACCTTC. Protein product: CASSQRQGVGYTF.

The V and J genes are TRBV2 and TRBJ2-7; 8 bases align to TRBD1. Trimming at V came to 4 bases and at J to 3 bases, leaving 5 bases not matched to a gene. The CDR3 contains 14 residues. CDR1 and CDR2 (germline): SNHLY, FYNNEI. DNA for the CDR3: TGTGCCAGCAGTGCCGGGACAGGCCGCTACGAGCAGTACTTC. Residues: CASSAGTGRYEQYF.

This clonotype was recorded at least ten times. The V call is TRBV6-5, the J call TRBJ1-2; perhaps TRBD1 as D (5 bases). The CDR3 extends over 15 amino acids. The V gene lost 0 bases and the J gene lost 4 bases, with 12 bases spanning the gap. Germline V gene sequence: CDR1 MNHEY, CDR2 SVGAGI. For the CDR3, the DNA is TGTGCCAGCAGTTACTCCCTCGACAGTGGCTATGGCTACACCTTC. Its translation is CASSYSLDSGYGYTF.

This clonotype was counted a few times. The J gene is TRBJ1-1, the V gene TRBV7-9, with TRBD1 matching 7 bases. Germline V gives CDR1 SEHNR, CDR2 FQNEAQ (reference sequence). CDR3 length equals 15 residues. V lost 2 bases, J lost 0 bases, and 3 bases stayed unmatched. The CDR3: CASSLRDSMNTEAFF. The CDR3 DNA sequence: TGTGCCAGCAGCTTAAGGGACAGCATGAACACTGAAGCTTTCTTT. The full variable domain, with the rest looked up from reference TRBV7-9 and TRBJ1-1, is DTGVSQNPRHKITKRGQNVTFRCDPISEHNRLYWYRQTLGQGPEFLTYFQNEAQLEKSRLLSDRFSAERPKGSFSTLEIQRTEQGDSAMYLCASSLRDSMNTEAFFGQGTRLTVV.

This clonotype appeared a few times. This chain links TRBV20-1 with TRBJ2-7; D is unclear. Germline CDR1 reads DFQATT; CDR2 reads SNEGSKA (reference sequence). Trimming removed 4 bases at V and 2 bases at J, with 9 bases between. The CDR3 consists of 12 residues. The CDR3 sequence is CSAKRPTYEQYF. In DNA, the CDR3 is TGCAGTGCTAAGCGACCGACCTACGAGCAGTACTTC.

This clonotype was seen ten or more times. This sequence may be a read error, since a much larger clone differs from it by one base. V usage is TRBV24-1 and J usage is TRBJ2-7, with 8 bases lining up with TRBD2. Germline CDR1 is KGHDR and CDR2 is SFDVKD. CDR3 length: 15 amino acids. V lost 2 bases, J lost 4 bases, and 6 bases stayed unmatched. The CDR3 loop is CATSDSRGRIYEQYF. In DNA, the CDR3 is TGTGCCACCAGTGATTCTCGCGGGAGGATTTACGAGCAGTACTTC.

The chain joins TRBV6-2 or TRBV6-3 to TRBJ2-7; 7 nucleotides agree with TRBD1. The CDR3 totals 17 residues. CDR1 and CDR2 (germline): MNHEY, SVGEGT. With V trimmed by 8 bases and J by 3 bases, 19 bases remained unmatched. The chain's CDR3 is CASRTNTGDRVYYEQYF. CDR3 nucleotide sequence: TGTGCCAGCCGTACTAATACCGGAGACAGGGTCTACTACGAGCAGTACTTC.

This chain connects TRBV29-1 to TRBJ1-2; a weak D match, TRBD1 (6 bases). With 0 bases removed from V and 4 bases from J, the gap between germline ends came to 12 bases. Germline loops: CDR1 SQVTM, CDR2 ANQGSEA. CDR3 size: 14 residues. The CDR3 protein is CSVEDNRDPYGYTF. CDR3 DNA: TGCAGCGTTGAAGATAACAGGGACCCCTATGGCTACACCTTC.

V is TRBV7-2 and J is TRBJ2-6, with D unclear. Trimming removed 6 bases at V and 3 bases at J, with 6 bases between. The CDR3 sequence is 13 residues long. CDR1 is SGHTA and CDR2 is FQGNSA in the germline V gene. The CDR3 DNA reads TGTGCCAGCAGTTCCGTTGGGGCCAACGTCCTGACTTTC. Its translation: CASSSVGANVLTF.

Details on this clonotype: At one end the junction does not follow the germline gene, possibly because of a read error. The chain employs TRBV7-2 and TRBJ2-1, with 12 bases aligning to TRBD2. CDR3 size: 15 residues. Germline lookup yields CDR1 SGHTA and CDR2 FQGNSA. The CDR3 loop is CASSRTSGAHNEHFF. In DNA, the CDR3 is TGTGCCAGCAGCCGGACTAGCGGGGCCCACAATGAGCATTTCTTC.

This clonotype was seen just once. This chain joins TRBV6-6 and TRBJ2-7; D may be TRBD2 (5 bases). Germline CDR1 MNHNY, CDR2 SVGAGI (reference sequence). This CDR3 is built from 11 residues. V gave up 8 bases and J gave up 3 bases, with 8 bases separating them. The CDR3 sequence is CASGSRYEQYF. DNA of the CDR3: TGTGCCAGCGGGAGCCGCTACGAGCAGTACTTC.

This clonotype was counted a single time. This rearrangement joins TRBV5-8 to TRBJ2-7, with TRBD2 identical over 7 bases. The CDR3 consists of 14 residues. J lost 6 bases, V lost 5 bases, and 11 bases had no gene match. Germline CDR1 reads SGHTS; CDR2 reads YDEGEE. CDR3 amino acids: CASSSRLAAGEQYF. The CDR3 region has the DNA TGTGCCAGCAGTTCTCGACTAGCCGCAGGCGAGCAGTACTTC.

CDR3 protein: CASSPGQGYQQYF. Written as DNA, the CDR3 is TGTGCCAGCAGCCCTGGACAGGGCTATCAGCAGTACTTC. The gene calls are TRBV14 and TRBJ2-7; 8 bases agree with TRBD1. CDR3 length: 13 amino acids. V was clipped by 4 bases and J by 8 bases; unmatched bases: 7. Looked up from germline, CDR1 is SGHDN and CDR2 is FVKESK.

The J gene is TRBJ1-1, the V gene TRBV10-3; tentative D call: TRBD1 (5 bases). V shed 10 bases and J shed 5 bases, with 17 bases lying between them. The CDR3 length is 13 residues. The V gene's germline CDR1 is ENHRY and CDR2 SYGVKD. For the CDR3, the DNA is TGTGCCACCCGGGGGGTCGAAGATACTGAAGCTTTCTTT. Translation: CATRGVEDTEAFF.

The gene calls are TRBV10-1 and TRBJ1-1; D is uncertain. The V gene's germline CDR1 is WNHNN and CDR2 SYGVQD (reference sequence). This CDR3 is built from 17 residues. Trimming removed 0 bases at V and 0 bases at J, with 14 bases between. The CDR3 region is CASSESTTTRMNTEAFF. In DNA form, the CDR3 reads TGCGCCAGCAGTGAGTCTACGACGACTCGAATGAACACTGAAGCTTTCTTT.

This sequence joins TRBV29-1 and TRBJ2-3; the D is unclear. The CDR3 spans 13 residues. V shed 8 bases and J shed 6 bases, with 18 bases lying between them. CDR1 is SQVTM, CDR2 ANQGSEA, per germline. CDR3 in amino acids: CSNSGAERDTQYF. The CDR3 nucleotides read TGCAGCAACAGTGGCGCAGAGAGGGATACGCAGTATTTT.

The chain is built from TRBV5-1 and TRBJ1-1; tentative D call: TRBD1 (5 bases). This CDR3 comprises 14 residues. Germline loops: CDR1 SGHRS, CDR2 YFSETQ. V lost 7 bases and J lost 1, with 14 bases in between. CDR3 loop: CASSGGGSNTEAFF. CDR3 coding DNA: TGCGCCAGCTCTGGGGGGGGTTCGAACACTGAAGCTTTCTTT.

This chain joins TRBV24-1 and TRBJ2-1, with TRBD2 identical over 13 bases. This CDR3 has 17 amino acids. The V gene's germline CDR1 is KGHDR and CDR2 SFDVKD. Trimming cost V 4 bases and J 8 bases; bases outside gene matches: 10. CDR3 amino acids: CATSENSWTSGGYEQFF. The CDR3 nucleotides read TGTGCCACCAGTGAGAACTCCTGGACTAGCGGGGGTTATGAGCAGTTCTTC.

This clonotype showed up just a few times. The rearrangement uses TRBV19 and TRBJ2-7; the D gene is possibly TRBD1 (5 bases). The V gene lost 1 base and the J gene lost 7 bases, with 5 bases spanning the gap. Germline-derived CDR1 and CDR2 are LNHDA and SQIVND (reference sequence). The CDR3 totals 11 residues. CDR3 protein: CASSIAGEQYF. CDR3 sequence (DNA): TGTGCCAGTAGTATAGCAGGGGAGCAGTACTTC.

There are many counts of this clonotype. The chain uses TRBV19 and TRBJ1-5; D unresolved. Looked up from germline, CDR1 is LNHDA and CDR2 is SQIVND (reference sequence). Trimming removed 4 bases from V and 0 bases from J, with 7 bases in between. This CDR3 region has 14 residues. The CDR3: CASSSYNSNQPQHF. CDR3 sequence (DNA): TGTGCCAGTAGTAGTTATAATAGCAATCAGCCCCAGCATTTT.

In regard to this clonotype: One end of the junction fails to match germline, which may point to a read error. The rearrangement joins TRBV10-1 to TRBJ2-1; D gene ambiguous. Germline V lookup: CDR1 WNHNN, CDR2 SYGVQD (reference sequence). CDR3 length: 14 amino acids. The CDR3 region is CASSATRNGNEQSF. The CDR3 bases are TGCGCCAGCAGTGCTACGAGGAATGGGAATGAGCAGTCCTTC.

This chain connects TRBV20-1 to TRBJ2-3; D remains ambiguous. Trimming stripped 4 bases from V and 5 bases from J, with 10 bases between. Germline V gene data show CDR1 as DFQATT and CDR2 as SNEGSKA (reference sequence). This CDR3 has 12 residues. The CDR3 here is CSATPSVDTQYF. In nucleotides, the CDR3 is TGCAGTGCTACCCCTTCTGTAGATACGCAGTATTTT.